These 14 T cell receptor beta chains originate from one sample sequenced in a study of blood T cell repertoires in COVID-19 (dated by TCRdb to the early 2020s). The library was produced with the immunoSEQ multiplex PCR assay. What TCRdb holds here is the immuneACCESS table cut down to in-frame rearrangements. Part of the clones is not present; checked against another copy, under half of the missing clones reflect an unresolved V gene, and the others are unexplained. The sample data list roughly 250,000 clones, and 92% of these were observed just once. Approximately 0.8% of the sample is held by the ten biggest clonotypes. Sequencing input: peripheral blood. These receptors all stem from a man aged 25-45 years with COVID-19, enrolled during active disease.

This rearrangement joins TRBV5-1 to TRBJ1-1; D might be TRBD1 (6 bases). This CDR3 is 16 amino acids long. The V gene's germline CDR1 is SGHRS and CDR2 YFSETQ. V lost 4 bases and J lost 1, with 17 bases in between. The CDR3 DNA is TGCGCCAGCAGCCCCGGGCAGACAGGCACGAACACTGAAGCTTTCTTT. Residues: CASSPGQTGTNTEAFF.

The chain is built from TRBV18 and TRBJ1-1; possibly TRBD1 for D (5 bases). CDR1 is KGHSH and CDR2 is LQKENI in the germline V gene. This CDR3 has 14 amino acids. The germline V and J ends were trimmed by 0 bases and 4 bases, with 9 bases remaining between them. The CDR3 DNA follows: TGTGCCAGCTCACCACCTACGGGGGGCACTGAAGCTTTCTTT. This translates into CASSPPTGGTEAFF.

The chain has TRBV3-1 (or the pseudogene TRBV3-2) and TRBJ1-2; D uncertain. The CDR3 is 13 residues long. Germline V CDR1 and CDR2: LGHDT, YNNKEL (reference sequence). V was shortened by 4 bases and J by 0 bases, with 6 bases between the two germline ends. The CDR3 reads CASSPGANYGYTF. The CDR3 DNA sequence: TGTGCCAGCAGCCCCGGAGCTAACTATGGCTACACCTTC.

The V gene is TRBV30, the J gene TRBJ1-6; the D gene is possibly TRBD1 (5 bases). Germline V gives CDR1 GTSNPN, CDR2 SVGIG (reference sequence). The CDR3 runs 15 residues. V lost 0 bases and J lost 3, with 9 bases in between. In DNA, the CDR3 is TGTGCCTGGAGTGTACGCGGGGGCTATAATTCACCCCTCCACTTT. As protein: CAWSVRGGYNSPLHF.

The DNA of the CDR3 is TGCGCCAGCAGCTCGGGGACATACGGGAACACTGAAGCTTTCTTT. Translating gives CASSSGTYGNTEAFF. The V call is TRBV5-1, the J call TRBJ1-1; D possibly corresponds to TRBD1 (6 bases). The ends were cut back, 3 bases at V and 1 base at J, with 13 bases in the middle. From germline, CDR1 is SGHRS and CDR2 YFSETQ. The CDR3 runs 15 residues.

The chain combines TRBV11-2 with TRBJ2-3; tentatively, D is TRBD2 (6 bases). Germline assignment: CDR1 SGHAT and CDR2 FQNNGV. Trimming removed 3 bases from V and 0 bases from J, with 7 bases in between. This CDR3 is 14 amino acids long. As DNA, the CDR3 is TGTGCCAGCAGCTTCGGGACTAGCACAGATACGCAGTATTTT. As protein: CASSFGTSTDTQYF.

This clone has just one count. V usage is TRBV5-6 and J usage is TRBJ2-2; 9 bases are a match to TRBD2. From germline, CDR1 is SGHDT and CDR2 YYEEEE. The CDR3 runs to 17 residues. The V gene end was trimmed by 0 bases and the J gene end by 4 bases; junction bases not matched to a gene: 7. CDR3 region: CASSLAASGGSTGELFF. The CDR3 nucleotides are TGTGCCAGCAGCTTGGCCGCGAGCGGGGGGTCCACCGGGGAGCTGTTTTTT.

The CDR3 bases are TGCGCCAGCAGCTTTGGGCCTTATGGCTACACCTTC. Translation gives CASSFGPYGYTF. The V gene is TRBV5-1, the J gene TRBJ1-2; unclear D gene. The CDR3 runs 12 residues. Germline V gene sequence: CDR1 SGHRS, CDR2 YFSETQ. Trimming took off 2 bases at V and 5 bases at J, with 7 bases between the two ends.

This chain connects TRBV5-5 to TRBJ1-5; a weak D match, TRBD1 (5 bases). This CDR3 is built from 16 residues. Between the trimmed V and J ends, which lost 3 bases and 0 bases, there was a span of 13 bases. Germline V gene data show CDR1 as SGHKS and CDR2 as YYEKEE (reference sequence). The CDR3 DNA sequence: TGTGCCAGCAGCTCTGGGACGGGAGTTAGCAATCAGCCCCAGCATTTT. Protein: CASSSGTGVSNQPQHF.

V usage is TRBV9 and J usage is TRBJ2-3; 12 nucleotides line up with TRBD2. Trimming took 1 base from V and 5 from J; bases not matched to a gene: 11. The CDR3 has 18 amino acids. CDR1 SGDLS and CDR2 YYNGEE come from the germline V gene. The CDR3 region is CASSVTGRLAGVGDTQYF. DNA of the CDR3: TGTGCCAGCAGCGTAACGGGCCGACTAGCGGGGGTAGGAGATACGCAGTATTTT. The full variable domain, its missing parts supplied by reference TRBV9 and TRBJ2-3, is DSGVTQTPKHLITATGQRVTLRCSPRSGDLSVYWYQQSLDQGLQFLIQYYNGEERAKGNILERFSAQQFPDLHSELNLSSLELGDSALYFCASSVTGRLAGVGDTQYFGPGTRLTVL.

CDR3 amino acids: CASMRTGNTGELFF. The CDR3 nucleotides are TGTGCCAGCATGAGGACAGGGAACACCGGGGAGCTGTTTTTT. The chain has TRBV6-5 and TRBJ2-2; the match to TRBD1 covers 7 bases. The germline V gene has CDR1 MNHEY and CDR2 SVGAGI. The CDR3 totals 14 residues. The V and J ends lost 7 bases and 1 base, in that order; junction bases with no gene match: 3.

The chain uses TRBV5-1 and TRBJ1-4, with 7 nucleotides matching TRBD1. The length of the CDR3 is 17 residues. CDR1 SGHRS and CDR2 YFSETQ come from the germline V gene. Losses at the gene ends were 4 bases for V and 4 bases for J; bases not matched to a gene: 13. The CDR3 region is CASSEGTAGSGNEKLFF. DNA of the CDR3: TGCGCCAGCAGCGAAGGGACAGCAGGGTCCGGTAATGAAAAACTGTTTTTT. Full variable domain (remainder filled in from reference TRBV5-1 and TRBJ1-4): KAGVTQTPRYLIKTRGQQVTLSCSPISGHRSVSWYQQTPGQGLQFLFEYFSETQRNKGNFPGRFSGRQFSNSRSEMNVSTLELGDSALYLCASSEGTAGSGNEKLFFGSGTQLSVL.

This clone was recorded a few times. This rearrangement joins TRBV28 to TRBJ1-5, with 10 bases that match TRBD1. Unmatched junction bases numbered 10, after V lost 1 base and J lost 1 base. The CDR3 has 19 residues. In germline, CDR1 is MDHEN, CDR2 SYDVKM. As DNA, the CDR3 is TGTGCCAGCAGTTTATTCCTATCAAAGACAGGGGGCAGCAATCAGCCCCAGCATTTT. This gives the protein CASSLFLSKTGGSNQPQHF.

This rearrangement joins TRBV6-1 to TRBJ1-2; tentatively, D is TRBD1 (6 bases). The CDR3 has 14 residues. Germline CDR1 is MNHNS and CDR2 is SASEGT. The V and J ends lost 6 bases and 3 bases respectively, with 14 bases between them. The CDR3 protein is CASRSGGSYYGYTF. CDR3 sequence (DNA): TGTGCCAGCAGAAGCGGGGGCTCTTACTATGGCTACACCTTC.